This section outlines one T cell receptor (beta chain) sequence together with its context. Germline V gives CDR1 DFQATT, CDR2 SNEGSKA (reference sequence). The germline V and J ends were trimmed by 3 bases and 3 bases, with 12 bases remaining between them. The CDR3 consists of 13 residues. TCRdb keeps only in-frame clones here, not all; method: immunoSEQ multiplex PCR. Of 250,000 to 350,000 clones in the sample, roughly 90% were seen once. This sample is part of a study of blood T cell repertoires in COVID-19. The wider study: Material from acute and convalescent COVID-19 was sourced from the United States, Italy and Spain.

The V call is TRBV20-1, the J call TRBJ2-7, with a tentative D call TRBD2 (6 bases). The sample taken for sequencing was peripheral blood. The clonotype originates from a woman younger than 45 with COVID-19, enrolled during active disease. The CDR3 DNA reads TGCAGTGCTAGTCTTGGACTACTCTACGAGCAGTACTTC. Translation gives CSASLGLLYEQYF.